A single TCR beta chain is shown here with its context. Its matching antigen is unknown. Read sequence stops 3 residues before the CDR3 end, and the germline J gene provides the missing end. This entry is derived from a study of T cells in women clearing cervical HPV infection. About the study: No precancer developed; the control's incident HPV16 infection cleared within 12 months. HLA type stays a possible confounder, typing being limited.

The CDR3 is 18 amino acids. Trimming took 2 bases from V and 1 from J; bases not matched to a gene: 9. The V gene's germline CDR1 is KGHSH and CDR2 LQKENI. General study points: Controls had more TRBV6-7 (roughly 0.16%) than cases (around 0.11%). Timing of associations relative to infection is unclear; T-cell subsets were not isolated.

Clones were sequenced by immunoSEQ multiplex PCR, and TCRdb holds only the in-frame ones, with some missing. The repertoire table contains tens of thousands of clones. The sequence came from a woman between 18 and 69 years old with a cervical HPV16 infection that either progressed to CIN3+ or cleared (not recorded which). The chain has TRBV18 and TRBJ2-3, with 10 bases lining up with TRBD2. The material sequenced was blood buffy coat. This chain's CDR3 is CASSPSSGGAVGTDTQYF. CDR3 bases read: TGTGCCAGCTCACCATCCAGCGGGGGGGCCGTTGGCACAGATACG.